This T cell receptor beta chain was found in a study of response to subunit inactivated influenza vaccine. The germline CDR1 and CDR2 sequences are SGHDT and YYEEEE. V dropped 7 bases and J dropped 6; count of bases not matched to a gene: 7. The CDR3 sequence is 14 residues long. TCRdb re-derived calls from the RT-PCR reads in MiXCR, one entry per CDR3 protein. The table records about 540,000 distinct CDR3 sequences, 20% to 25% of them present only once. This clonotype turned up a few times. These data were also reused for a study on T cells expressing NK-cell markers. That work states: As the method of synthesis, 5'RACE template switching with UMIs yielded TCR beta cDNA. Seven of the eight sequenced donors were HCMV-seropositive; one was seronegative.

The chain carries TRBV5-6 and TRBJ2-3, with 11 positions matching TRBD2. The source is a man aged 50 to 60 who received an inactivated influenza vaccine. The source was CD4+ T cells sorted from PBMCs, collected 12 days after vaccination. In DNA form, the CDR3 reads TGTGCCAGCGGGAATAGCGGGAGGGCCGATACGCAGTATTTT. Translating it yields CASGNSGRADTQYF. The entire variable domain, with the rest obtained from reference TRBV5-6 and TRBJ2-3, is as follows: DAGVTQSPTHLIKTRGQQVTLRCSPKSGHDTVSWYQQALGQGPQFIFQYYEEEERQRGNFPDRFSGHQFPNYSSELNVNALLLGDSALYLCASGNSGRADTQYFGPGTRLTVL.